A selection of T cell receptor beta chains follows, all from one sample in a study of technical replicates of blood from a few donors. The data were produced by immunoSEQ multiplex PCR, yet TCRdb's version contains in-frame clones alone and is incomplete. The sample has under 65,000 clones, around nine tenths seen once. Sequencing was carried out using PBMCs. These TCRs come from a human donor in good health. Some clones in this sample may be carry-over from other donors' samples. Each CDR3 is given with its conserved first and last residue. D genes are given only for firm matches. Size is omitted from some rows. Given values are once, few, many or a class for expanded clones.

CDR3aa: CASTRGGAGELFF; CDR3nt: TGTGCCAGCACGCGAGGGGGTGCCGGGGAGCTGTTTTTT; v_gene: TRBV2; d_gene: -; abundance: -; j_gene: TRBJ2-2
CDR3aa: CAWSVPSGSWDEQFF; CDR3nt: TGTGCCTGGAGTGTCCCTAGCGGGAGCTGGGATGAGCAGTTCTTC; v_gene: TRBV30; d_gene: TRBD2; abundance: -; j_gene: TRBJ2-1
CDR3aa: CASRRQGADYGYTF; CDR3nt: TGTGCCAGTAGACGACAGGGGGCGGACTATGGCTACACCTTC; v_gene: TRBV19; d_gene: TRBD1; abundance: -; j_gene: TRBJ1-2
CDR3aa: CASSIRGQGTEAFF; CDR3nt: TGTGCCAGTAGTATACGAGGACAGGGGACTGAAGCTTTCTTT; v_gene: TRBV19; d_gene: TRBD1; abundance: -; j_gene: TRBJ1-1
CDR3aa: CATSRHTDSYEQYF; CDR3nt: TGTGCCACCAGCAGACACACCGACTCCTACGAGCAGTACTTC; v_gene: TRBV15; d_gene: -; abundance: -; j_gene: TRBJ2-7
CDR3aa: CASGPGLGTYTQYF; CDR3nt: TGTGCCAGCGGGCCGGGACTCGGAACTTATACGCAGTATTTT; v_gene: TRBV7-9; d_gene: -; abundance: -; j_gene: TRBJ2-3
CDR3aa: CASSLDGGDSPLHF; CDR3nt: TGTGCCAGCAGCTTGGACGGGGGGGATTCACCCCTCCACTTT; v_gene: TRBV5-6; d_gene: -; abundance: -; j_gene: TRBJ1-6
CDR3aa: CASSVVEEKLFF; CDR3nt: TGTGCCAGCAGTGTGGTAGAAGAAAAACTGTTTTTT; v_gene: TRBV2; d_gene: -; abundance: -; j_gene: TRBJ1-4
CDR3aa: CASSLARGNLNTEAFF; CDR3nt: TGTGCCAGCAGCTTAGCGCGGGGCAACCTGAACACTGAAGCTTTCTTT; v_gene: TRBV11-1; d_gene: -; abundance: -; j_gene: TRBJ1-1
CDR3aa: CASSADSRSYEQYF; CDR3nt: TGTGCCAGTAGTGCAGACAGCCGCTCCTACGAGCAGTACTTC; v_gene: TRBV19; d_gene: -; abundance: -; j_gene: TRBJ2-7
CDR3aa: CASSLVPAGGIYEQYF; CDR3nt: TGTGCCAGCAGCTTAGTTCCAGCGGGGGGTATCTACGAGCAGTACTTC; v_gene: TRBV7-8; d_gene: TRBD2; abundance: -; j_gene: TRBJ2-7
CDR3aa: CAINSGTGFTGELFF; CDR3nt: TGTGCCATCAATTCAGGGACAGGGTTCACCGGGGAGCTGTTTTTT; v_gene: TRBV10-3; d_gene: TRBD1; abundance: -; j_gene: TRBJ2-2
CDR3aa: CASSFRQNTEAFF; CDR3nt: TGTGCCAGCAGCTTTCGACAGAACACTGAAGCTTTCTTT; v_gene: TRBV7-2; d_gene: -; abundance: -; j_gene: TRBJ1-1
CDR3aa: CASSPPQASNYGYTF; CDR3nt: TGTGCCAGCAGCCCACCCCAGGCGAGCAACTATGGCTACACCTTC; v_gene: TRBV7-7; d_gene: -; abundance: -; j_gene: TRBJ1-2
CDR3aa: CASIQEPNYGYTF; CDR3nt: TGTGCCAGCATCCAGGAACCTAACTATGGCTACACCTTC; v_gene: TRBV6-6; d_gene: -; abundance: -; j_gene: TRBJ1-2
CDR3aa: CASRRAGGRRETQYF; CDR3nt: TGTGCCAGCAGAAGGGCCGGGGGGAGACGAGAGACCCAGTACTTC; v_gene: TRBV6-5; d_gene: TRBD2; abundance: -; j_gene: TRBJ2-5
CDR3aa: CASSGTSGNYEQYF; CDR3nt: TGTGCCAGCAGCGGAACTAGCGGGAACTACGAGCAGTACTTC; v_gene: TRBV9; d_gene: TRBD2; abundance: -; j_gene: TRBJ2-7
CDR3aa: CASSHGQNYGYTF; CDR3nt: TGTGCCAGCAGCCACGGACAGAACTATGGCTACACCTTC; v_gene: TRBV4-2; d_gene: -; abundance: -; j_gene: TRBJ1-2
CDR3aa: CASSTWGPRGETEAFF; CDR3nt: TGTGCCAGCAGCACATGGGGTCCACGGGGGGAAACTGAAGCTTTCTTT; v_gene: TRBV7-8; d_gene: -; abundance: -; j_gene: TRBJ1-1
CDR3aa: CSVGVSQGTGELFF; CDR3nt: TGCAGCGTTGGAGTTTCACAGGGGACCGGGGAGCTGTTTTTT; v_gene: TRBV29-1; d_gene: TRBD1; abundance: -; j_gene: TRBJ2-2
CDR3aa: CASSLTVSYEQYF; CDR3nt: TGTGCCAGCTCACTTACAGTCTCCTACGAGCAGTACTTC; v_gene: TRBV18; d_gene: -; abundance: -; j_gene: TRBJ2-7
CDR3aa: CASSRGQEAGELFF; CDR3nt: TGCGCCAGCAGCCGGGGACAGGAAGCCGGGGAGCTGTTTTTT; v_gene: TRBV4-3; d_gene: TRBD1; abundance: -; j_gene: TRBJ2-2
CDR3aa: CASSDSSGRLGGELFF; CDR3nt: TGTGCCAGCAGTGATTCTAGCGGGAGGTTGGGCGGGGAGCTGTTTTTT; v_gene: TRBV2; d_gene: TRBD2; abundance: -; j_gene: TRBJ2-2
CDR3aa: CSVSGTGDTYGYTF; CDR3nt: TGCAGCGTTTCGGGGACAGGGGACACCTATGGCTACACCTTC; v_gene: TRBV29-1; d_gene: TRBD1; abundance: -; j_gene: TRBJ1-2
CDR3aa: CASSQDRTGSFGYTF; CDR3nt: TGCGCCAGCAGCCAAGACAGGACAGGGAGCTTTGGCTACACCTTC; v_gene: TRBV4-1; d_gene: TRBD1; abundance: -; j_gene: TRBJ1-2
CDR3aa: CASSNPRTGGLEQYF; CDR3nt: TGTGCCAGCAGCAACCCCCGGACAGGGGGACTCGAGCAGTACTTC; v_gene: TRBV9; d_gene: TRBD1; abundance: -; j_gene: TRBJ2-7
CDR3aa: CASSRTGGETQYF; CDR3nt: TGTGCCAGCAGCCGGACAGGTGGAGAGACCCAGTACTTC; v_gene: TRBV7-3; d_gene: TRBD1; abundance: -; j_gene: TRBJ2-5
CDR3aa: CASSGTGTENSPLHF; CDR3nt: TGTGCCAGCAGTGGAACCGGGACAGAAAATTCACCCCTCCACTTT; v_gene: TRBV2; d_gene: TRBD1; abundance: -; j_gene: TRBJ1-6
CDR3aa: CASSEALRGRGRSPNEKLFF; CDR3nt: TGTGCCAGCAGTGAAGCGCTTCGGGGTAGGGGGCGTTCACCTAATGAAAAACTGTTTTTT; v_gene: TRBV2; d_gene: TRBD1; abundance: -; j_gene: TRBJ1-4
CDR3aa: CASSRGQGDYEQFF; CDR3nt: TGCGCCAGCAGCCGTGGACAGGGGGACTATGAGCAGTTCTTC; v_gene: TRBV4-3; d_gene: TRBD1; abundance: once; j_gene: TRBJ2-1
CDR3aa: CASSYRGFQPQHF; CDR3nt: TGCGCCAGCAGTTACCGCGGGTTTCAGCCCCAGCATTTT; v_gene: TRBV10-1; d_gene: -; abundance: -; j_gene: TRBJ1-5
CDR3aa: CASSPDRYTGELFF; CDR3nt: TGTGCCAGCAGCCCCGACAGATACACCGGGGAGCTGTTTTTT; v_gene: TRBV7-6; d_gene: -; abundance: -; j_gene: TRBJ2-2
CDR3aa: CASGDSSAYYEQYF; CDR3nt: TGTGCCAGCGGAGACTCCAGCGCCTACTACGAGCAGTACTTC; v_gene: TRBV7-2; d_gene: -; abundance: -; j_gene: TRBJ2-7
CDR3aa: CASREQGAGANVLTF; CDR3nt: TGTGCCAGCAGGGAACAGGGGGCAGGGGCCAACGTCCTGACTTTC; v_gene: TRBV6-6; d_gene: TRBD1; abundance: -; j_gene: TRBJ2-6
CDR3aa: CASAPTRPFGTEAFF; CDR3nt: TGTGCTAGTGCCCCGACACGCCCGTTTGGGACTGAAGCTTTCTTT; v_gene: TRBV12-5; d_gene: -; abundance: -; j_gene: TRBJ1-1
CDR3aa: CAISETNLPGLAGGSYNEQFF; CDR3nt: TGTGCCATCAGTGAAACCAATCTACCGGGACTAGCGGGAGGTTCCTACAATGAGCAGTTCTTC; v_gene: TRBV10-3; d_gene: TRBD2; abundance: once; j_gene: TRBJ2-1
CDR3aa: CASSLRDLNTEAFF; CDR3nt: TGTGCCAGCAGCCTCCGGGACTTGAACACTGAAGCTTTCTTT; v_gene: TRBV4-2; d_gene: -; abundance: -; j_gene: TRBJ1-1
CDR3aa: CASSQVIAAKPQHF; CDR3nt: TGCGCCAGCAGCCAAGTTATCGCAGCGAAGCCCCAGCATTTT; v_gene: TRBV4-3; d_gene: -; abundance: -; j_gene: TRBJ1-5
CDR3aa: CASSLTRQAEAFF; CDR3nt: TGTGCCAGCAGCTTAACCCGACAGGCTGAAGCTTTCTTT; v_gene: TRBV7-7; d_gene: -; abundance: -; j_gene: TRBJ1-1
CDR3aa: CASSHRRGNTEAFF; CDR3nt: TGCGCCAGCAGCCATCGCAGGGGGAACACTGAAGCTTTCTTT; v_gene: TRBV4-3; d_gene: -; abundance: -; j_gene: TRBJ1-1
CDR3aa: CASSPGQGAMASVYEQYF; CDR3nt: TGTGCCAGCAGTCCCGGACAGGGGGCGATGGCATCGGTCTACGAGCAGTACTTC; v_gene: TRBV27; d_gene: TRBD1; abundance: once; j_gene: TRBJ2-7
CDR3aa: CASSSRDRYEQYF; CDR3nt: TGTGCCAGCAGCTCCCGGGACAGGTACGAGCAGTACTTC; v_gene: TRBV6-1; d_gene: TRBD1; abundance: once; j_gene: TRBJ2-7
CDR3aa: CASSLDSGAGGYTF; CDR3nt: TGTGCCAGCAGCTTAGATTCAGGGGCAGGTGGCTACACCTTC; v_gene: TRBV13; d_gene: -; abundance: -; j_gene: TRBJ1-2
CDR3aa: CASSSAGTVNTEAFF; CDR3nt: TGTGCCAGCAGTTCCGCCGGGACAGTGAACACTGAAGCTTTCTTT; v_gene: TRBV25-1; d_gene: TRBD1; abundance: -; j_gene: TRBJ1-1
CDR3aa: CASSQDAYYEQYF; CDR3nt: TGCGCCAGCAGCCAAGATGCCTACTACGAGCAGTACTTC; v_gene: TRBV4-3; d_gene: -; abundance: -; j_gene: TRBJ2-7
CDR3aa: CASSKGGQGDGYTF; CDR3nt: TGCGCCAGCAGCAAGGGGGGACAGGGGGATGGCTACACCTTC; v_gene: TRBV5-1; d_gene: TRBD1; abundance: -; j_gene: TRBJ1-2